One and the same sample provided the 21 T cell receptor beta chains below, sequenced in a study of T cell responses to AZD1222 COVID-19 vaccine. Sequencing was performed with immunoSEQ multiplex PCR; in TCRdb, only in-frame clones are kept and a portion is missing. The profile covers about 83,000 clones, with approximately 90% appearing a single time and roughly 4.8% taken by the ten largest. The specimen was peripheral blood, collected on day 0 of MenACWY control vaccination. The source of these receptors is an adult in good health.

This rearrangement joins TRBV6-4 to TRBJ2-2; possible D gene TRBD1, 5 bases. CDR1 MRHNA and CDR2 SNTAGT come from the germline V gene. V was shortened by 3 bases and J by 2 bases, with 13 bases between the two germline ends. This CDR3 is 16 amino acids long. CDR3 nucleotides: TGTGCCAGCAGTGAAACAGGTTTCCTTAACACCGGGGAGCTGTTTTTT. Translation gives CASSETGFLNTGELFF.

This clone was detected only once. V gene TRBV27 combines with J gene TRBJ2-7; perhaps TRBD1 as D (6 bases). CDR1 is MNHEY, CDR2 SMNVEV, per germline (reference sequence). The CDR3 totals 13 residues. The V gene lost 2 bases and the J gene lost 3 bases, with 8 bases spanning the gap. CDR3 DNA: TGTGCCAGCAGTTTACTGGACAGCTACGAGCAGTACTTC. Its protein product is CASSLLDSYEQYF.

This chain joins TRBV7-2 and TRBJ2-5; maybe TRBD2 (6 bases). The germline V gene encodes CDR1 SGHTA and CDR2 FQGNSA. This CDR3 is built from 13 residues. Trimming cost V 3 bases and J 2 bases, with 7 bases left between them. The CDR3 region has the DNA TGTGCCAGCAGCTTGGGGGGACAAGAGACCCAGTACTTC. Protein: CASSLGGQETQYF. The full variable domain, its missing parts supplied by reference TRBV7-2 and TRBJ2-5, is GAGVSQSPSNKVTEKGKDVELRCDPISGHTALYWYRQSLGQGLEFLIYFQGNSAPDKSGLPSDRFSAERTGGSVSTLTIQRTQQEDSAVYLCASSLGGQETQYFGPGTRLLVL.

The rearrangement links TRBV20-1 to TRBJ2-1, with 9 bases lining up with TRBD1. The CDR3 covers 11 residues. The V segment lost 2 bases and the J segment 16 bases; nucleotides outside the gene matches: 6. The germline V gene encodes CDR1 DFQATT and CDR2 SNEGSKA (reference sequence). DNA for the CDR3: TGCAGTGCTAGACCCGGGACAGGGCACTTCTTC. This codes for CSARPGTGHFF.

V gene TRBV5-1 combines with J gene TRBJ2-5, with D maybe TRBD2 (5 bases). V was shortened by 5 bases and J by 4 bases, with 9 bases between the two germline ends. This CDR3 has 12 residues. Germline-derived CDR1 and CDR2 are SGHRS and YFSETQ. The CDR3 sequence: CASSRGRETQYF. In nucleotides, the CDR3 is TGCGCCAGCAGTAGAGGGCGAGAGACCCAGTACTTC. The entire variable domain, with the rest obtained from reference TRBV5-1 and TRBJ2-5, is as follows: KAGVTQTPRYLIKTRGQQVTLSCSPISGHRSVSWYQQTPGQGLQFLFEYFSETQRNKGNFPGRFSGRQFSNSRSEMNVSTLELGDSALYLCASSRGRETQYFGPGTRLLVL.

The chain carries TRBV9 and TRBJ2-1; 7 bases agree with TRBD1. Looked up from germline, CDR1 is SGDLS and CDR2 is YYNGEE. The CDR3 loop spans 16 amino acids. V shed 0 bases and J 1 base; nucleotides not matched to a gene: 4. The CDR3: CASSVGTGASYNEQFF. In DNA, the CDR3 is TGTGCCAGCAGCGTAGGCACAGGGGCTTCCTACAATGAGCAGTTCTTC.

V usage is TRBV12-3 or TRBV12-4 and J usage is TRBJ2-2; D is unresolved. The length of the CDR3 is 12 residues. V lost 8 bases, J lost 7 bases, and 11 bases lay in between. CDR3 amino acids: CASHQWHGELFF. CDR3 bases: TGTGCCAGCCACCAATGGCACGGGGAGCTGTTTTTT.

The DNA of the CDR3 is TGTGCCAGCAGCAGGGGGTACACTGAAGCTTTCTTT. Protein product: CASSRGYTEAFF. The V gene is TRBV3-1 (or the pseudogene TRBV3-2), the J gene TRBJ1-1; tentatively, D is TRBD1 (6 bases). The V gene lost 5 bases and the J gene lost 3 bases, with 7 bases spanning the gap. Germline lookup yields CDR1 LGHDT and CDR2 YNNKEL (reference sequence). The CDR3 consists of 12 residues.

The rearrangement joins TRBV28 to TRBJ1-4; D is possibly TRBD1 (5 bases). This CDR3 contains 14 residues. CDR1 is MDHEN, CDR2 SYDVKM, per germline. V lost 3 bases, J lost 7 bases, and 12 bases lay in between. This CDR3 reads CASSFPGIGEKLFF. CDR3 in DNA: TGTGCCAGCAGTTTCCCAGGGATTGGTGAAAAACTGTTTTTT.

The chain combines TRBV4-1 with TRBJ2-7; tentatively, D is TRBD1 or TRBD2 (5 bases each). Germline V gives CDR1 MGHRA, CDR2 YSYEKL. CDR3 length equals 15 residues. V lost 0 bases to trimming and J lost 4 bases, with 13 bases between them. CDR3 sequence (DNA): TGCGCCAGCAGCCAAGAGGGGCGGGCGGTTTACGAGCAGTACTTC. Translation: CASSQEGRAVYEQYF.

The chain has TRBV6-2 or TRBV6-3 and TRBJ2-3, with 12 bases that match TRBD2. V dropped 2 bases and J dropped 4; count of bases not matched to a gene: 1. The CDR3 has 15 amino acids. CDR1 is MNHEY, CDR2 SVGEGT, per germline. Here the CDR3 DNA reads TGTGCCAGCAGTTACCCTAGCGGGAGGGCAGATACGCAGTATTTT. This sequence encodes CASSYPSGRADTQYF.

The chain uses TRBV7-2 and TRBJ1-1; no clear D. The CDR3 contains 17 residues. V lost 5 bases, J lost 3 bases, and 22 bases lay in between. Per the germline V gene, CDR1 is SGHTA and CDR2 is FQGNSA. In DNA, the CDR3 is TGTGCCAGCAGCCCGGTATTGAACCTTGGGATTCACACTGAAGCTTTCTTT. The encoded protein is CASSPVLNLGIHTEAFF.

This clone was picked up a small number of times. The CDR3 DNA reads TGTGCCAGCAATGGGGACGCCAAGCCCCAGCATTTT. This sequence encodes CASNGDAKPQHF. The V gene is TRBV16, the J gene TRBJ1-5, with D perhaps TRBD1 (5 bases). The germline V gene encodes CDR1 KGHSY and CDR2 FQNENV. The CDR3 totals 12 residues. The V and J ends lost 7 bases and 8 bases respectively, with 12 bases between them.

CDR3 DNA sequence: TGTGCCAGCAGCTTAGAGGCAGGGCCCTCCTACGAGCAGTACTTC. It is translated as CASSLEAGPSYEQYF. The V gene is TRBV11-2, the J gene TRBJ2-7, with D possibly being TRBD1 (5 bases). This CDR3 region has 15 residues. V was pared by 0 bases and J by 0 bases, with 9 bases between. In germline, CDR1 is SGHAT, CDR2 FQNNGV.

The CDR3 region is CAWAPGAGEGYTF. The CDR3 region has the DNA TGTGCCTGGGCTCCTGGGGCAGGGGAAGGCTACACCTTC. The V gene is TRBV30, the J gene TRBJ1-2, with D tentatively TRBD1 (6 bases). The germline gives CDR1 GTSNPN, CDR2 SVGIG (reference sequence). The CDR3 contains 13 residues. The V end was cut by 5 bases, the J end by 8 bases, with 18 bases between.

A remark on this clone: Other nucleotide sequences from this sample produce the same CDR3. V is TRBV19 and J is TRBJ2-7; D might be TRBD1 (5 bases). The CDR3 length is 12 residues. The V end lost 3 bases, the J end lost 3 bases, and 6 bases lay between the germline ends. CDR1 and CDR2 from the germline V gene are LNHDA and SQIVND (reference sequence). In DNA, the CDR3 is TGTGCCAGTAGTATTCAGGGCTACGAGCAGTACTTC. Encoded protein: CASSIQGYEQYF.

The V and J genes are TRBV4-2 and TRBJ1-2; D is unresolved. Per germline, CDR1 LGHNA and CDR2 YNFKEQ. CDR3 length: 15 amino acids. Trimming took 1 base from V and 1 from J, leaving 10 bases between them. The CDR3 loop is CASSQVGQDNYGYTF. The CDR3, as DNA: TGTGCCAGCAGCCAAGTTGGGCAGGATAACTATGGCTACACCTTC.

This clone was counted only a few times. This sequence joins TRBV4-2 and TRBJ1-4; a possible D gene is TRBD1 (6 bases). Trimming removed 0 bases from V and 7 bases from J, with 15 bases in between. The CDR3 loop spans 16 amino acids. Germline CDR1 reads LGHNA; CDR2 reads YNFKEQ. CDR3 sequence (DNA): TGTGCCAGCAGCCAAGATTGGGGGCAGGGAGGTGAAAAACTGTTTTTT. This encodes CASSQDWGQGGEKLFF.

The CDR3 here is CASNDQPPGAFYEQYF. The CDR3 DNA follows: TGTGCCAGCAATGACCAGCCCCCAGGGGCCTTCTACGAGCAGTACTTC. This sequence joins TRBV27 and TRBJ2-7; the D gene is possibly TRBD1 (6 bases). Trimming took off 7 bases at V and 3 bases at J, with 22 bases between the two ends. The germline CDR1 and CDR2 sequences are MNHEY and SMNVEV (reference sequence). The CDR3 has 16 amino acids.

The CDR3 sequence: CASTLKSSLTF. CDR3 DNA sequence: TGTGCCAGCACCCTCAAATCGTCCTTGACTTTC. The J gene is TRBJ2-6, the V gene TRBV7-2; D is undetermined. Trimming shortened V by 7 bases and J by 17 bases, and 15 bases separated the two germline ends. Germline lookup yields CDR1 SGHTA and CDR2 FQGNSA. This CDR3 has 11 residues. Filled out from reference TRBV7-2 and TRBJ2-6, the complete variable domain reads GAGVSQSPSNKVTEKGKDVELRCDPISGHTALYWYRQSLGQGLEFLIYFQGNSAPDKSGLPSDRFSAERTGGSVSTLTIQRTQQEDSAVYLCASTLKSSLTFGAGSRLTVL.

The chain employs TRBV24-1 and TRBJ2-3, with 7 bases aligning to TRBD1. Germline CDR1 and CDR2: KGHDR and SFDVKD. Germline trimming cut 3 bases from V and 2 bases from J; bases unmatched to any gene: 7. The CDR3 is 16 amino acids. DNA for the CDR3: TGTGCCACCAGTGATCACAGGGGCGCGAACACAGATACGCAGTATTTT. Translated: CATSDHRGANTDTQYF.